This TCR beta chain was retrieved from a study of tumor-infiltrating lymphocytes in primary liver carcinoma. Study-wide results and caveats: The difference in top-250-clone fraction between tumors and blood was significant, favoring tumors (p = 0.039).

The CDR3 has 18 amino acids. Per the germline V gene, CDR1 is LGHNA and CDR2 is YSLEER. Concerning this clonotype itself: Its antigen is currently unknown. Germline and junction disagree at one end, which may indicate a read error.

TCR beta cDNA was prepared out of 500 ng total RNA by means of a constant-region primer. For TCR beta, libraries were produced by three nested multiplex PCR rounds using slightly modified ARM-PCR. PCR rounds one and two used TRBV1-TRBV30 forward primers with a C-beta reverse primer for around 9 cycles each. TCRdb ran MiXCR on the multiplex PCR reads and lists one entry per CDR3 protein. In the table there are 20,000 or so distinct CDR3 sequences, approximately 80% of which are singletons. The tissue used was unsorted bulk material of roughly 17-32 mg. RNA and DNA were co-extracted from it with the AllPrep DNA/RNA mini kit. At sampling, these chronic HBV carriers had received no treatment.

This clonotype was sampled from a woman aged 25 to 39 with primary liver carcinoma and hepatitis B virus infection. The chain couples TRBV4-3 to TRBJ2-7; 7 nucleotides match TRBD2. What was sequenced was liver tumor tissue from sampling region 2. As for subset: tumor region T2, inferior pole. The CDR3: CASGQVVTGGHINYEQYF. DNA for the CDR3: TGCGCCAGCGGCCAAGTTGTGACGGGGGGTCACATTAACTACGAGCAGTACTTC.